A selection of T cell receptor beta chains follows, all from one sample in a study of blood T cell repertoires in COVID-19. Here immunoSEQ multiplex PCR was the method, and the copy in TCRdb shows in-frame clones only, minus some. Of about 190,000 clones in the sample, 65% to 85% are singletons; the top ten hold 3% to 3.5%. Sequenced sample: PBMCs or T cells enriched from blood (not recorded which). The receptors come from a woman under 40 who had recovered from COVID-19. The CDR3 runs from the conserved cysteine through the conserved F or W. The D gene is left open where the match is weak. A clone size is listed for some rows: how often the clone was seen (once, few, many), or a class if it is expanded.

clone size: once
J gene: TRBJ2-3
V gene: TRBV5-4
D gene: TRBD2
CDR3 protein: CASSPGGAGVNTDTQYF
CDR3 DNA: TGTGCCAGCAGCCCCGGTGGGGCGGGGGTAAACACAGATACGCAGTATTTT

clone size: NA
J gene: TRBJ1-2
V gene: TRBV3-1/TRBV3-2
D gene: TRBD1
CDR3 protein: CASSLDRDYGYTF
CDR3 DNA: TGTGCCAGCAGCCTTGACAGGGACTATGGCTACACCTTC

clone size: NA
J gene: TRBJ1-5
V gene: TRBV3-1/TRBV3-2
D gene: NA
CDR3 protein: CASSQGGGNQPQHF
CDR3 DNA: TGTGCCAGCAGCCAAGGGGGGGGCAATCAGCCCCAGCATTTT

clone size: NA
J gene: TRBJ2-6
V gene: TRBV10-1
D gene: NA
CDR3 protein: CASSEETTGANVLTF
CDR3 DNA: TGCGCCAGCAGTGAGGAGACAACTGGGGCCAACGTCCTGACTTTC

clone size: NA
J gene: TRBJ2-1
V gene: TRBV29-1
D gene: TRBD2
CDR3 protein: CSVTLAGGVYNEQFF
CDR3 DNA: TGCAGCGTTACCCTAGCGGGAGGGGTATACAATGAGCAGTTCTTC

clone size: NA
J gene: TRBJ1-2
V gene: TRBV15
D gene: TRBD1
CDR3 protein: CATSKTPRGLGYGYTF
CDR3 DNA: TGTGCCACCAGCAAAACGCCCAGGGGGCTCGGCTATGGCTACACCTTC

clone size: NA
J gene: TRBJ2-2
V gene: TRBV19
D gene: TRBD2
CDR3 protein: CASTRTSFGELFF
CDR3 DNA: TGTGCCAGTACCAGGACTAGCTTCGGGGAGCTGTTTTTT

clone size: NA
J gene: TRBJ1-1
V gene: TRBV5-1
D gene: NA
CDR3 protein: CASSPGSFLVGTEAFF
CDR3 DNA: TGCGCCAGCAGCCCGGGTAGTTTCCTGGTCGGCACTGAAGCTTTCTTT

clone size: NA
J gene: TRBJ2-7
V gene: TRBV2
D gene: TRBD2
CDR3 protein: CARGGLAGHEQYF
CDR3 DNA: TGTGCCCGGGGGGGACTAGCGGGACACGAGCAGTACTTC

clone size: NA
J gene: TRBJ1-3
V gene: TRBV9
D gene: NA
CDR3 protein: CASSTRDISGNTIYF
CDR3 DNA: TGTGCCAGCAGCACCCGGGACATTTCTGGAAACACCATATATTTT

clone size: NA
J gene: TRBJ1-5
V gene: TRBV5-1
D gene: TRBD1
CDR3 protein: CASSFQDRANQPQHF
CDR3 DNA: TGCGCCAGCAGCTTTCAGGACAGGGCGAATCAGCCCCAGCATTTT

clone size: NA
J gene: TRBJ1-1
V gene: TRBV19
D gene: TRBD1
CDR3 protein: CASSKDRANTEAFF
CDR3 DNA: TGTGCCAGTAGTAAGGACAGGGCGAACACTGAAGCTTTCTTT

clone size: NA
J gene: TRBJ2-2
V gene: TRBV13
D gene: TRBD2
CDR3 protein: CASSFRGGQDTGELFF
CDR3 DNA: TGTGCCAGCAGCTTCCGGGGGGGCCAGGACACCGGGGAGCTGTTTTTT

clone size: NA
J gene: TRBJ1-4
V gene: TRBV28
D gene: TRBD1
CDR3 protein: CASSLGAGGNEKLFF
CDR3 DNA: TGTGCCAGCAGTTTAGGGGCAGGGGGTAATGAAAAACTGTTTTTT

clone size: NA
J gene: TRBJ2-3
V gene: TRBV28
D gene: TRBD1
CDR3 protein: CASRPGQGTNTQYF
CDR3 DNA: TGTGCCAGCAGGCCGGGACAGGGCACGAATACGCAGTATTTT

clone size: NA
J gene: TRBJ2-1
V gene: TRBV10-1
D gene: NA
CDR3 protein: CASSEGGALGGQFF
CDR3 DNA: TGCGCCAGCAGTGAGGGGGGGGCACTCGGTGGGCAGTTCTTC

clone size: NA
J gene: TRBJ2-3
V gene: TRBV5-1
D gene: NA
CDR3 protein: CASSPEGRRTRLADTQYF
CDR3 DNA: TGCGCCAGCAGCCCAGAAGGGAGGCGGACACGACTCGCAGATACGCAGTATTTT

clone size: NA
J gene: TRBJ2-3
V gene: TRBV11-2
D gene: TRBD2
CDR3 protein: CASSLVVTSGGFTDTQYF
CDR3 DNA: TGTGCCAGCAGCTTAGTTGTGACTAGCGGGGGGTTCACAGATACGCAGTATTTT

clone size: NA
J gene: TRBJ2-3
V gene: TRBV28
D gene: TRBD2
CDR3 protein: CASRGGSADTQYF
CDR3 DNA: TGTGCCAGCAGGGGCGGGAGTGCAGATACGCAGTATTTT

clone size: NA
J gene: TRBJ2-3
V gene: TRBV5-1
D gene: NA
CDR3 protein: CASSRADTQYF
CDR3 DNA: TGCGCCAGCAGCAGAGCAGATACGCAGTATTTT

clone size: few
J gene: TRBJ1-5
V gene: TRBV6-2/TRBV6-3
D gene: NA
CDR3 protein: CASSPAGRGLSNQPQHF
CDR3 DNA: TGTGCCAGCAGTCCGGCGGGGCGGGGGTTGAGCAATCAGCCCCAGCATTTT

clone size: NA
J gene: TRBJ2-2
V gene: TRBV4-2
D gene: NA
CDR3 protein: CASSQGGGGELFF
CDR3 DNA: TGTGCCAGCAGCCAAGGGGGCGGCGGGGAGCTGTTTTTT

clone size: NA
J gene: TRBJ1-5
V gene: TRBV18
D gene: TRBD1
CDR3 protein: CASSPPTDRGVQPQHF
CDR3 DNA: TGTGCCAGCTCACCACCGACTGACAGGGGTGTTCAGCCCCAGCATTTT